Described below is a single T cell receptor (beta chain) sequence and its context. TCRdb's copy holds only in-frame clones and misses some; the assay was immunoSEQ multiplex PCR. The sample comprises around 46,000 clones, 75% to 90% of which are singletons, and approximately 5% rests with the top ten. The CDR3 contains 14 residues. Trimming shortened V by 6 bases and J by 2 bases, and 8 bases separated the two germline ends. Germline V gene sequence: CDR1 MDHEN, CDR2 SYDVKM. The data originate from a study of T cell responses to AZD1222 COVID-19 vaccine. The chain joins TRBV28 to TRBJ1-6; D ambiguous. This specimen consisted of peripheral blood, obtained 28 days after the second AZD1222 dose. The sequence derives from an adult who received the AZD1222 COVID-19 vaccine. The CDR3: CASSPGTYNSPLHF. The DNA for the CDR3 is TGTGCCAGCAGCCCCGGGACCTATAATTCACCCCTCCACTTT.